This T cell receptor (beta chain) was recovered during a study of tissue-resident memory T cells in lung cancer (dated by TCRdb to between 2019 and 2020). For context, the study as a whole: Paired tumor TRM and tumor non-TRM populations from 10 lung cancer patients were compared using TCR beta-chain sequencing.

Sorting of CD8+ T cells according to CD103 expression was performed on a BD FACSAria-II, with the sorted cells collected directly into ice-cold TRIzol LS reagent. Freshly resected lung tumor tissue was obtained at surgical resection. Fresh cells were Fc receptor-blocked, then stained for CD45, CD4, CD3, CD8A and CD103, with DAPI used for live/dead discrimination. A miRNeasy kit was used to purify total RNA from the sorted CD103+ and CD103- CD8+ T cells. Sorting of tumor-infiltrating CD8+ cytotoxic T cells by CD103 expression was used to split tissue-resident memory (TRM) cells from non-TRM cells. Patients with treatment-naive lung cancer were used as donors. Patients with respiratory malignancies who were newly diagnosed and untreated were recruited prospectively after referral. Sequencing took place on an Illumina MiSeq. Unique molecular identifiers were built into the TCR sequencing libraries, which were indexed using TruSeq single indexes. As for the authors' bioinformatics: MIGEC v1.2.7 was used to map and error-correct TCR reads, and VDJtools v1.1.7 was then used for analysis, with default settings for both tools. Repertoire diversity was quantified with Shannon-Wiener and inverse Simpson indices computed in VDJtools. Expanded TCRbeta clonotypes were defined by a frequency threshold of at least three. Statistical comparisons of TCR diversity between tumor TRM and non-TRM populations used Wilcoxon rank-sum tests across about 11 patients. Clones were called with MiXCR by TCRdb after fastp trimmed the public reads at Q25, and only in-frame beta chains were retained. Entries that share a CDR3 protein sequence are merged under the most common genes and DNA. These V and J calls originate from TCRdb's pipeline instead of the authors' own analysis. Counted in this sample were about 510 distinct CDR3 sequences; over 15% of them appeared once. In total, the top ten clones hold roughly 41% of the sample.

Paper-wide results and their limitations: Compared with tumor non-TRM cells, tumor TRM cells had a significantly more restricted TCR repertoire, with lower Shannon-Wiener and inverse Simpson diversity. Expanded clonotypes were found to constitute approximately 70% of tumor TRM repertoires on average, compared with 52% of tumor non-TRM repertoires.

This clonotype has only a few counts. Its antigen remains undetermined. Base qualities are not provided; no much larger clone lies one nucleotide away. Clipping removes 3 bases from V and 3 bases from J, with 7 as the unmatched junction base count. Taken from the germline V gene, the CDR1 and CDR2 loops are MDHEN and SYDVKM. There are 15 amino acids in the CDR3, from cysteine to phenylalanine inclusive. Just CDR3 DNA is preserved here, 45 bases in frame from base 1. Sample: CD103- CD8+ T cells from lung tumor tissue. Sample cell subset or site, as interpreted from the label and publication: non-TRM CD8+ CTLs. The V gene is TRBV28 and the J gene is TRBJ2-5, and TRBD2 matches 7 of the central bases. The receptor's source is a human donor with treatment-naive lung cancer (subtype not recorded). The CDR3 reads CASSFLKGREETQYF. The DNA sequence is as follows: TGTGCCAGCAGTTTTCTGAAGGGGAGGGAAGAGACCCAGTACTTC. Outside the CDR3, residues come from the reference TRBV28 and TRBJ2-5 proteins, so the full variable domain is: DVKVTQSSRYLVKRTGEKVFLECVQDMDHENMFWYRQDPGLGLRLIYFSYDVKMKEKGDIPEGYSVSREKKERFSLILESASTNQTSMYLCASSFLKGREETQYFGPGTRLLVL.